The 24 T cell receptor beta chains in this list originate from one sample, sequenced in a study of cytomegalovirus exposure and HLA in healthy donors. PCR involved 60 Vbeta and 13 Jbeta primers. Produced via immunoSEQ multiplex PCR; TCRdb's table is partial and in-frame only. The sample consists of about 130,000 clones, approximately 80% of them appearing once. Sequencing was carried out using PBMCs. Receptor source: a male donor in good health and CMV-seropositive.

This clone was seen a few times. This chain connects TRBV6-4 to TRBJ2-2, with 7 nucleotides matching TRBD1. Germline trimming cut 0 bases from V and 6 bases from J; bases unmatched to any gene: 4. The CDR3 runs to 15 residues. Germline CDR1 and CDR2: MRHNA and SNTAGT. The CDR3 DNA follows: TGTGCCAGCAGTGACTCGACAGGGTCTGCCGGGGAGCTGTTTTTT. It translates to CASSDSTGSAGELFF.

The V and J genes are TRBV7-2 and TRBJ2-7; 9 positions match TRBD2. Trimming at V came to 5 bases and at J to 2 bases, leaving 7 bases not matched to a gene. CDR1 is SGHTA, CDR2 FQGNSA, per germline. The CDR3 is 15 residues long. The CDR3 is CASSALAGRTYEQYF. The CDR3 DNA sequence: TGTGCCAGCAGCGCCCTAGCGGGGCGAACCTACGAGCAGTACTTC.

CDR3 sequence: CASSWDRANYGYTF. CDR3 bases: TGCGCCAGCAGCTGGGACAGAGCTAACTATGGCTACACCTTC. The chain employs TRBV5-1 and TRBJ1-2; 7 bases match TRBD1. CDR3 size: 14 residues. Germline loops: CDR1 SGHRS, CDR2 YFSETQ. J was trimmed by 0 bases and V by 3 bases; bases with no gene match: 2.

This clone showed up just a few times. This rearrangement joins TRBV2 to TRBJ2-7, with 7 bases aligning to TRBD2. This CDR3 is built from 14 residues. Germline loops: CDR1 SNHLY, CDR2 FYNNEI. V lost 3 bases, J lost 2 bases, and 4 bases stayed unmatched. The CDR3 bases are TGTGCCAGCAGTGACCGGGGGGTGACCTACGAGCAGTACTTC. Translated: CASSDRGVTYEQYF.

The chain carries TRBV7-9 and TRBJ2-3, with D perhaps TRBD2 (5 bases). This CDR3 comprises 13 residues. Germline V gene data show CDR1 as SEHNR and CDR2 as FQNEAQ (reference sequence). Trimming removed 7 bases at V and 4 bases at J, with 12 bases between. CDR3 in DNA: TGTGCCAGCACTCTAAACGGGGCAGATACGCAGTATTTT. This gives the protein CASTLNGADTQYF.

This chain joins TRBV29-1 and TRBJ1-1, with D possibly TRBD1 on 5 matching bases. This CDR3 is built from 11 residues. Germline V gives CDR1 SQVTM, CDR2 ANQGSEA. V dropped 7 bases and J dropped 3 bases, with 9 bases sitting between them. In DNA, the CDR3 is TGCAGCGGAGACAGCGACACTGAAGCTTTCTTT. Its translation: CSGDSDTEAFF.

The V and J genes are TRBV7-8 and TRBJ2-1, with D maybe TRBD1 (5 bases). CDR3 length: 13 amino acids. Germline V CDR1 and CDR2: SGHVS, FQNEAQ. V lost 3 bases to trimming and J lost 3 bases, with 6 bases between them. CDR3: CASSLGRYNEQFF. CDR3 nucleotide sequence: TGTGCCAGCAGCTTGGGGCGCTACAATGAGCAGTTCTTC.

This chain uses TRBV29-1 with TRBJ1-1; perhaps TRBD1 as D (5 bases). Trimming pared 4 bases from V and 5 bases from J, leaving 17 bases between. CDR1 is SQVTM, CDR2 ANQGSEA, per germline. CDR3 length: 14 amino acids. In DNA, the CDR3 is TGCAGCGTTGGGAAGCGGGGGTGGGAGACTGAAGCTTTCTTT. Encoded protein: CSVGKRGWETEAFF.

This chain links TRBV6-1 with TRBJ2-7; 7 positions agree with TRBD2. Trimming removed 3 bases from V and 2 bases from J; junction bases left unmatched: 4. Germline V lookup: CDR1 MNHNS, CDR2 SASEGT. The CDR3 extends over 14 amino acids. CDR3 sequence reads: CASSDGGFPYEQYF. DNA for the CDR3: TGTGCCAGCAGTGACGGGGGGTTCCCCTACGAGCAGTACTTC.

CDR3 sequence reads: CASSFFQGGGNQPQHF. CDR3 DNA: TGTGCCAGCAGTTTCTTTCAAGGGGGCGGCAATCAGCCCCAGCATTTT. V is TRBV28 and J is TRBJ1-5, with TRBD1 matching over 7 bases. After removal of 3 bases from V and 2 bases from J, the junction contained 7 bases not matched to a gene. The CDR3 is made up of 16 amino acids. Looked up from germline, CDR1 is MDHEN and CDR2 is SYDVKM.

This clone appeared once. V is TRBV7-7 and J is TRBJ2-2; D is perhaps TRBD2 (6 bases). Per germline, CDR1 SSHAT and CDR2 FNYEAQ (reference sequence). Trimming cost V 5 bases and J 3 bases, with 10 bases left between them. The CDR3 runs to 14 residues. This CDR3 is CASSVGTHTGELFF. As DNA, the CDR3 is TGTGCCAGCAGCGTCGGGACTCACACCGGGGAGCTGTTTTTT.

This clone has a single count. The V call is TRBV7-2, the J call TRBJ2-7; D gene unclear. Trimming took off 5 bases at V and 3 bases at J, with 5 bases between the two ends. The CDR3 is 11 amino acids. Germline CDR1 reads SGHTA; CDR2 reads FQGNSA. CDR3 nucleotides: TGTGCCAGCAGCCCCCTCTACGAGCAGTACTTC. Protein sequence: CASSPLYEQYF.

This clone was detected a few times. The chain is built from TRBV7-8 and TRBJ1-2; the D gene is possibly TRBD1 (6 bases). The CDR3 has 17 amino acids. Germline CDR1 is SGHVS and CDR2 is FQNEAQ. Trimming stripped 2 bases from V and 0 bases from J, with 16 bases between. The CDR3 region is CASSLLPAGASNYGYTF. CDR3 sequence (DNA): TGTGCCAGCAGCTTACTCCCGGCGGGGGCCTCTAACTATGGCTACACCTTC.

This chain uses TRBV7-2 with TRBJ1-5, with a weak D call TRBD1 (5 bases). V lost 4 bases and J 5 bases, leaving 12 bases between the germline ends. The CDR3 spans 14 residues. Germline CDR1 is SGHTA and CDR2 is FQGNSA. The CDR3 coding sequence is TGTGCCAGCAGCTCAGGACATTTTCATCAGCCCCAGCATTTT. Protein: CASSSGHFHQPQHF.

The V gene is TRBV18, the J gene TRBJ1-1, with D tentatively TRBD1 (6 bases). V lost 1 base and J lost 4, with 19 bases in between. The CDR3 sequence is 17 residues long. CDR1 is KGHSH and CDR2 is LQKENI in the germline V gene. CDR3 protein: CASSPLGTGSKSTEAFF. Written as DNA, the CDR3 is TGTGCCAGCTCACCACTGGGAACAGGGTCTAAGTCCACTGAAGCTTTCTTT.

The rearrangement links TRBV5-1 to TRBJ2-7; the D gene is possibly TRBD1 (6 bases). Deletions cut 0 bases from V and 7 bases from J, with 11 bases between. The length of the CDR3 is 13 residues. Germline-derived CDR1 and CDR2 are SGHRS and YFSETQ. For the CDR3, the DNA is TGCGCCAGCAGCTTGGTGGGGGCTAGGGAGCAGTACTTC. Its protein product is CASSLVGAREQYF.

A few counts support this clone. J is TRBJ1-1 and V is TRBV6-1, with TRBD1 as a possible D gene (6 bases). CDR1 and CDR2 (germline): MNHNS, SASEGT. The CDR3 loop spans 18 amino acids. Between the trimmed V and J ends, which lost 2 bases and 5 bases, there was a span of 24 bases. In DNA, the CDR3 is TGTGCCAGCAGTGAAATACACGGGGGGGCCGGAGGGTGGACTGAAGCTTTCTTT. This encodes CASSEIHGGAGGWTEAFF.

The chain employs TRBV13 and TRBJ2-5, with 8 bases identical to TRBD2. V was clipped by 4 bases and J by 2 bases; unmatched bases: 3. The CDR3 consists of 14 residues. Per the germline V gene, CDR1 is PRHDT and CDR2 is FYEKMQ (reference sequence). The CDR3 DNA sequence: TGTGCCAGCAGCTCCGGCGGGAGGCAAGAGACCCAGTACTTC. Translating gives CASSSGGRQETQYF.

The CDR3 is CASSKVSRLTGIDGTSGNTIYF. The DNA of the CDR3 is TGTGCCAGCAGCAAAGTATCTCGGCTTACAGGTATAGACGGCACCTCTGGAAACACCATATATTTT. This sequence joins TRBV21-1 and TRBJ1-3; the D call of TRBD1 is as the table states it, not checked on the DNA. TRBV21-1 represents a pseudogene. The CDR3 has 22 residues.

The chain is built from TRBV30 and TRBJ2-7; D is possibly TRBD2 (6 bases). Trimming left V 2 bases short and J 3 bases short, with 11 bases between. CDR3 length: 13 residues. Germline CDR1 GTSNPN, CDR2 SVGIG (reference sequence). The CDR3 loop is CAWSTSRYYEQYF. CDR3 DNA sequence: TGTGCCTGGAGTACTAGCAGATACTACGAGCAGTACTTC.

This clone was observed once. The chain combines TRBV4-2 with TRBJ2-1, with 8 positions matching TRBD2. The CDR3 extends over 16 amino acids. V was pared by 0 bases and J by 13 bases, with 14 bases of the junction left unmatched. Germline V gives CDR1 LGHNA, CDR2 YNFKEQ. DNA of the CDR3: TGTGCCAGCAGCCAAGAACCTGGGGGGCTAGCGGGTTTTCAGTTCTTC. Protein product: CASSQEPGGLAGFQFF.

The CDR3 protein is CASSYGTHGNSPLHF. The CDR3 DNA follows: TGTGCCAGCAGTTACGGCACCCATGGTAATTCACCCCTCCACTTT. This chain joins TRBV6-6 and TRBJ1-6; no firm D call. The germline V gene encodes CDR1 MNHNY and CDR2 SVGAGI (reference sequence). This CDR3 has 15 amino acids. Trimming left V 2 bases short and J 6 bases short, with 11 bases between.

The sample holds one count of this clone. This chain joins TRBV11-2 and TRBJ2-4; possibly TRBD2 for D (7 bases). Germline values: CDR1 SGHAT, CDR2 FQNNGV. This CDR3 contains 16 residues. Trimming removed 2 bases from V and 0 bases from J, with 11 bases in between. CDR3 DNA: TGTGCCAGCAGCTTAATAGGGGGGGGAGCCAAAAACATTCAGTACTTC. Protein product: CASSLIGGGAKNIQYF.

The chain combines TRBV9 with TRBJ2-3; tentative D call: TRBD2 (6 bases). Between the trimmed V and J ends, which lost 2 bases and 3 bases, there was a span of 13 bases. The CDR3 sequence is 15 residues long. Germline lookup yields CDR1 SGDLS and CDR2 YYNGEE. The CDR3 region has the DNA TGTGCCAGCAGCGTGCGGAGGGGAGCGACAGATACGCAGTATTTT. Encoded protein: CASSVRRGATDTQYF.